This T cell receptor beta chain emerged from a study of T cell responses to AZD1222 COVID-19 vaccine. Overall study results and limits: Baseline seropositivity characterized only a handful of AZD1222 recipients.

This CDR3 is built from 15 residues. Per the germline V gene, CDR1 is MDHEN and CDR2 is SYDVKM. The V end was cut by 4 bases, the J end by 14 bases, with 24 bases between. This clone has at least ten counts. Its target is unknown. Clones were sequenced by immunoSEQ multiplex PCR, and TCRdb holds only the in-frame ones, with some missing. The data contain tens of thousands of clones, approximately 84% of them singletons. Sequenced material: peripheral blood, taken on day 0 of AZD1222 vaccination. The sequence came from an adult in good health. The genes are TRBV28 and TRBJ2-1; either TRBD1 or TRBD2 may supply D (5 bases each). The CDR3 reads CASSSQARGAHYEFF. The DNA for the CDR3 is TGTGCCAGCAGTTCGCAAGCTCGGGGCGCCCACTACGAGTTCTTC.